This entry lists 18 T cell receptor beta chains sequenced from one sample in a study of T-cell reconstitution after alpha-beta-depleted transplantation in children. Unique molecular identifiers were incorporated when the TCRbeta library was constructed. TCRdb redid the calling of the PCR reads with MiXCR, one entry per CDR3 protein. This table has some 300,000 distinct CDR3 sequences, around a tenth appearing once. The material sequenced was PBMCs, taken before TCRalphabeta/CD19-depleted stem cell transplant. These receptors were taken from a boy less than two years old with acute myeloid leukemia, due to receive a stem cell transplant.

This clonotype has ten or more counts. The chain uses TRBV25-1 and TRBJ1-6; D gene uncertain. From germline, CDR1 is MGHDK and CDR2 SYGVNS. This CDR3 is 15 amino acids long. V lost 2 bases and J lost 10, with 15 bases in between. CDR3 sequence (DNA): TGTGCCAGCAGTGAAGAAGGTGGCGCCTCCTCACCCCTCCACTTT. Residues: CASSEEGGASSPLHF.

This clonotype was detected ten times or more. The chain employs TRBV3-1 and TRBJ2-5, with TRBD2 matching over 8 bases. Germline V gene sequence: CDR1 LGHDT, CDR2 YNNKEL (reference sequence). There are 15 residues in the CDR3. V dropped 0 bases and J dropped 7; count of bases not matched to a gene: 7. This CDR3 reads CASSQDRTSPGTQYF. In DNA, the CDR3 is TGTGCCAGCAGCCAAGACAGGACTAGCCCGGGGACCCAGTACTTC.

The sample holds a few counts of this clonotype. This chain connects TRBV13 to TRBJ2-7; 7 bases are shared with TRBD1. V was pared by 2 bases and J by 3 bases, with 4 bases of the junction left unmatched. The CDR3 is 14 residues long. From germline, CDR1 is PRHDT and CDR2 FYEKMQ (reference sequence). CDR3 coding DNA: TGTGCCAGCAGCTTATCGCCAGGGGGCTACGAGCAGTACTTC. This gives the protein CASSLSPGGYEQYF.

This clonotype showed up many times. The rearrangement links TRBV10-3 to TRBJ1-1; D gene uncertain. This CDR3 spans 10 amino acids. Germline values: CDR1 ENHRY, CDR2 SYGVKD. The V and J ends lost 6 bases and 4 bases respectively, with 3 bases between them. CDR3 residues: CAIRGTEAFF. DNA for the CDR3: TGTGCCATCAGGGGCACTGAAGCTTTCTTT.

This clonotype was recorded many times. The chain joins TRBV5-1 to TRBJ2-1, with TRBD2 identical over 13 bases. The CDR3 runs 17 residues. Losses at the gene ends were 3 bases for V and 5 bases for J; bases not matched to a gene: 8. CDR1 SGHRS and CDR2 YFSETQ come from the germline V gene. CDR3 protein: CASSSWTSGSVHNEQFF. Here the CDR3 DNA reads TGCGCCAGCAGCTCCTGGACTAGCGGGAGTGTCCACAATGAGCAGTTCTTC.

This clonotype was recorded many times. The chain employs TRBV2 and TRBJ2-3, with 10 bases that match TRBD2. V was pared by 5 bases and J by 1 base, with 9 bases of the junction left unmatched. This CDR3 is built from 17 residues. CDR1 is SNHLY, CDR2 FYNNEI, per germline. The CDR3 is CASSSYTGTSGTDTQYF. Written as DNA, the CDR3 is TGTGCCAGCAGTTCGTATACCGGGACTAGCGGCACAGATACGCAGTATTTT.

This chain uses TRBV2 with TRBJ2-7, with 9 bases matching TRBD1. Per the germline V gene, CDR1 is SNHLY and CDR2 is FYNNEI. CDR3 length: 15 residues. Unmatched junction bases numbered 8, after V lost 5 bases and J lost 3 bases. The CDR3 DNA sequence: TGTGCCAGCAGTCCGACAGGGGGGCCTTTCTACGAGCAGTACTTC. This translates into CASSPTGGPFYEQYF.

This clonotype was picked up many times. This chain links TRBV11-1 with TRBJ2-3, with 14 nucleotides matching TRBD2. Germline V lookup: CDR1 SGHAT, CDR2 FQDESV (reference sequence). V was clipped by 0 bases and J by 3 bases; unmatched bases: 8. This CDR3 region has 19 residues. CDR3 sequence (DNA): TGTGCCAGCAGCTTAGCCCCGGGACTAGCGGGGGCCTTTACAGATACGCAGTATTTT. As protein: CASSLAPGLAGAFTDTQYF.

This clonotype was seen ten or more times. The rearrangement joins TRBV7-6 to TRBJ2-1, with D tentatively TRBD2 (6 bases). The germline gives CDR1 SGHVS, CDR2 FNYEAQ. V lost 2 bases and J 6 bases, leaving 8 bases between the germline ends. CDR3 length equals 13 residues. Here the CDR3 reads CASSLREANEQFF. Written as DNA, the CDR3 is TGTGCCAGCAGCTTAAGGGAGGCCAATGAGCAGTTCTTC.

In this sample, this clonotype turned up many times. This chain joins TRBV7-2 and TRBJ2-1; 8 bases are shared with TRBD2. The germline CDR1 and CDR2 sequences are SGHTA and FQGNSA. CDR3 length equals 12 residues. V was pared by 5 bases and J by 12 bases, with 6 bases of the junction left unmatched. CDR3 sequence reads: CASSDSLAGQFF. CDR3 in DNA: TGTGCCAGCAGCGACAGTCTAGCGGGGCAGTTCTTC.

Many counts were recorded for this clonotype. CDR3 amino acids: CASINGGGGDEQYF. The CDR3 DNA sequence: TGTGCCAGCATCAACGGGGGAGGCGGGGACGAGCAGTACTTC. The chain is built from TRBV6-5 and TRBJ2-7; weak D call: TRBD2 (6 bases). Looked up from germline, CDR1 is MNHEY and CDR2 is SVGAGI. V was cut by 7 bases and J by 5 bases, with 18 bases left in between. CDR3 length equals 14 residues.

This clonotype was found many times. The genes are TRBV20-1 and TRBJ1-6, with TRBD1 identical over 10 bases. The CDR3 has 15 amino acids. V lost 5 bases to trimming and J lost 5 bases; unmatched junction nucleotides: 6. The germline V gene has CDR1 DFQATT and CDR2 SNEGSKA (reference sequence). The CDR3 bases are TGCAGTGCTTCGGGACAGGGGCCGCATAATTCACCCCTCCACTTT. It is translated as CSASGQGPHNSPLHF.

Only a few counts were recorded for this clonotype. As DNA, the CDR3 is TGCGCCAGCAGCCAAGAACAGGGTGGGCATAATTCACCCCTCCACTTT. Translation gives CASSQEQGGHNSPLHF. The chain employs TRBV4-3 and TRBJ1-6, with D tentatively TRBD1 (6 bases). Per germline, CDR1 LGHNA and CDR2 YSLEER. V lost 0 bases and J 5 bases, leaving 11 bases between the germline ends. The CDR3 is 16 amino acids.

This clonotype was detected many times. The CDR3 is CASSPTYRGRNTEAFF. The DNA for the CDR3 is TGTGCCAGCAGTCCCACTTACAGGGGGCGAAACACTGAAGCTTTCTTT. The rearrangement uses TRBV7-2 and TRBJ1-1; 9 nucleotides line up with TRBD1. This CDR3 is 16 amino acids long. Germline CDR1 and CDR2: SGHTA and FQGNSA. J was trimmed by 2 bases and V by 6 bases; bases with no gene match: 10.

This clonotype was detected a few times. The chain is built from TRBV29-1 and TRBJ2-3; tentatively, D is TRBD2 (5 bases). The CDR3 spans 13 residues. V lost 3 bases and J 7 bases, leaving 14 bases between the germline ends. From germline, CDR1 is SQVTM and CDR2 ANQGSEA. The CDR3 loop is CSVDGLALYTQYF. The CDR3 DNA is TGCAGCGTTGATGGGCTAGCCCTGTATACGCAGTATTTT.

To note about this clonotype: This may arise from a read error, as a much more abundant clone is one base away. This chain connects TRBV7-8 to TRBJ2-7, with D perhaps being TRBD1 or TRBD2 (5 bases each). The CDR3 runs 16 residues. Germline lookup yields CDR1 SGHVS and CDR2 FQNEAQ. CDR3 in amino acids: CASSLILGDRSYDQYF. In DNA form, the CDR3 reads TGTGCCAGCAGCTTAATTCTTGGGGACCGCTCCTACGACCAGTACTTC. Together with reference TRBV7-8 and TRBJ2-7, the CDR3 gives the full variable domain: GAGVSQSPRYKVAKRGQDVALRCDPISGHVSLFWYQQALGQGPEFLTYFQNEAQLDKSGLPSDRFFAERPEGSVSTLKIQRTQQEDSAVYLCASSLILGDRSYDQYFGPGTRLTVT.

This clonotype came up many times. The chain combines TRBV29-1 with TRBJ2-3; 8 bases are a match to TRBD2. With V trimmed by 2 bases and J by 4 bases, 2 bases remained unmatched. There are 13 residues in the CDR3. Germline V gene data show CDR1 as SQVTM and CDR2 as ANQGSEA. CDR3: CSVETGGSDTQYF. CDR3 nucleotides: TGCAGCGTTGAAACGGGAGGGTCAGATACGCAGTATTTT.

In its sample, this clonotype was seen many times. The chain employs TRBV28 and TRBJ1-5, with TRBD1 as a possible D gene (6 bases). Trimming cost V 3 bases and J 0 bases, with 9 bases left between them. This CDR3 has 15 residues. Germline lookup yields CDR1 MDHEN and CDR2 SYDVKM. CDR3 nucleotide sequence: TGTGCCAGCAGTTTCGGGGACACTAGCAATCAGCCCCAGCATTTT. It is translated as CASSFGDTSNQPQHF.